Following are 18 T cell receptor beta chains from one sample sequenced in a study of cytomegalovirus exposure and HLA in healthy donors. Researchers ran the PCR with 60 Vbeta and 13 Jbeta primers. Only in-frame clones appear in the TCRdb table, and some are missing; sequencing was by immunoSEQ multiplex PCR. The sample consists of 150,000 to 200,000 clones, around 80% of them appearing once. Sequenced: PBMCs. Receptor source: a woman aged 40 to 50 in good health and CMV-seronegative.

The chain carries TRBV5-1 and TRBJ2-3; D might be TRBD1 (5 bases). CDR1 is SGHRS and CDR2 is YFSETQ in the germline V gene. The CDR3 is made up of 14 amino acids. V shed 7 bases and J shed 3 bases, with 15 bases lying between them. The CDR3 loop is CASGWGLGTDTQYF. Here the CDR3 DNA reads TGCGCCAGCGGGTGGGGCTTGGGAACAGATACGCAGTATTTT.

The V call is TRBV9, the J call TRBJ1-4, with a weak D call TRBD1 (6 bases). V lost 3 bases, J lost 6 bases, and 18 bases lay in between. CDR1 is SGDLS, CDR2 YYNGEE, per germline. The CDR3 spans 16 residues. The CDR3 loop reads CASSAGGRQVHEKLFF. Here the CDR3 DNA reads TGTGCCAGCAGCGCCGGGGGGAGACAGGTCCATGAAAAACTGTTTTTT. The full variable domain, rest sourced from reference TRBV9 and TRBJ1-4, is DSGVTQTPKHLITATGQRVTLRCSPRSGDLSVYWYQQSLDQGLQFLIQYYNGEERAKGNILERFSAQQFPDLHSELNLSSLELGDSALYFCASSAGGRQVHEKLFFGSGTQLSVL.

The chain employs TRBV5-1 and TRBJ1-1, with unresolved D. The CDR3 is 13 amino acids. The V and J ends lost 4 bases and 6 bases respectively, with 13 bases between them. The germline CDR1 and CDR2 sequences are SGHRS and YFSETQ. CDR3 coding DNA: TGCGCCAGCAGCACCAGGTCCTCGGCTGAAGCTTTCTTT. Residues: CASSTRSSAEAFF.

The chain couples TRBV2 to TRBJ2-1; 7 bases map to TRBD1. Trimming cost V 5 bases and J 1 base; bases outside gene matches: 5. This CDR3 region has 15 residues. The germline V gene encodes CDR1 SNHLY and CDR2 FYNNEI. CDR3 coding DNA: TGTGCCAGCAGTCTACAGGGGTGGTCCTACAATGAGCAGTTCTTC. The encoded protein is CASSLQGWSYNEQFF.

The genes are TRBV29-1 and TRBJ2-4, with a possible D match to TRBD2 (6 bases). Trimming pared 7 bases from V and 1 base from J, leaving 11 bases between. This CDR3 contains 13 residues. Germline CDR1 reads SQVTM; CDR2 reads ANQGSEA. CDR3 in amino acids: CSATGGAKNIQYF. The CDR3 nucleotides are TGCAGCGCCACTGGGGGGGCCAAAAACATTCAGTACTTC.

This clone was recorded a few times. V is TRBV12-5 and J is TRBJ1-2; D remains unclear. Germline loops: CDR1 LGHNT, CDR2 FRNRAP. V was pared by 1 base and J by 1 base, with 10 bases between. The CDR3 sequence is 15 residues long. DNA of the CDR3: TGTGCTAGTGGTTTGGGGATTACTAATAACTATGGCTACACCTTC. Translating gives CASGLGITNNYGYTF.

This chain uses TRBV5-8 with TRBJ2-1, with 7 positions matching TRBD1. Germline V gives CDR1 SGHTS, CDR2 YDEGEE. This CDR3 has 15 residues. V lost 7 bases and J lost 1; bases outside the gene matches: 8. CDR3 sequence: CASHHRGLSYNEQFF. In DNA, the CDR3 is TGTGCCAGCCACCACAGGGGCCTTTCCTACAATGAGCAGTTCTTC.

This clone was observed a few times. The CDR3: CASSAQGSPYEQYF. In nucleotides, the CDR3 is TGTGCCAGCAGCGCACAGGGATCCCCCTACGAGCAGTACTTC. V is TRBV7-8 and J is TRBJ2-7; D possibly corresponds to TRBD1 (6 bases). From germline, CDR1 is SGHVS and CDR2 FQNEAQ. Between the trimmed V and J ends, which lost 5 bases and 2 bases, there was a span of 13 bases. The length of the CDR3 is 14 residues.

The chain recombines TRBV25-1 with TRBJ2-7; 10 bases line up with TRBD1. The CDR3 is 17 amino acids. Trimming at V came to 4 bases and at J to 2 bases, leaving 11 bases not matched to a gene. Germline V gives CDR1 MGHDK, CDR2 SYGVNS. Here the CDR3 DNA reads TGTGCCAGCAGTGTTCCTACCGGGACAGGGGCCACCTACGAGCAGTACTTC. Its protein product is CASSVPTGTGATYEQYF.

The CDR3 DNA reads TGTGCCACCCATCCGGGAGGCACAGATACGCAGTATTTT. It yields the protein CATHPGGTDTQYF. This sequence joins TRBV6-1 and TRBJ2-3; tentatively, D is TRBD2 (6 bases). This CDR3 is 13 amino acids long. V lost 10 bases and J 1 base, leaving 12 bases between the germline ends. Germline-derived CDR1 and CDR2 are MNHNS and SASEGT.

The rearrangement uses TRBV29-1 and TRBJ2-7; TRBD1 agrees at 8 bases. Trimming at V came to 4 bases and at J to 10 bases, leaving 9 bases not matched to a gene. This CDR3 comprises 12 residues. The germline gives CDR1 SQVTM, CDR2 ANQGSEA. As DNA, the CDR3 is TGCAGCGTTGCCGGACAGGGAGGAGACCAGTACTTC. It encodes CSVAGQGGDQYF.

The V and J genes are TRBV5-1 and TRBJ1-1; 7 nucleotides agree with TRBD1. This CDR3 region has 16 residues. The V gene's germline CDR1 is SGHRS and CDR2 YFSETQ. After removal of 4 bases from V and 5 bases from J, the junction contained 14 bases not matched to a gene. The CDR3 sequence is CASSVARETGRTEAFF. As DNA, the CDR3 is TGCGCCAGCAGCGTTGCACGAGAGACAGGGAGGACTGAAGCTTTCTTT. Drawing the rest from reference TRBV5-1 and TRBJ1-1, the complete variable domain is KAGVTQTPRYLIKTRGQQVTLSCSPISGHRSVSWYQQTPGQGLQFLFEYFSETQRNKGNFPGRFSGRQFSNSRSEMNVSTLELGDSALYLCASSVARETGRTEAFFGQGTRLTVV.

The chain joins TRBV5-4 to TRBJ2-3, with D unresolved. Germline CDR1 reads SGHNT; CDR2 reads YYREEE (reference sequence). This CDR3 has 15 residues. V was cut by 1 base and J by 1 base, with 10 bases left in between. CDR3 sequence: CASSLKVQGTDTQYF. The CDR3 DNA follows: TGTGCCAGCAGCTTGAAGGTGCAGGGCACAGATACGCAGTATTTT.

The CDR3 nucleotides are TGTGCCTGGAGTCGACAAAAGAACACTGAAGCTTTCTTT. This encodes CAWSRQKNTEAFF. The genes are TRBV30 and TRBJ1-1; D remains ambiguous. CDR1 and CDR2 from the germline V gene are GTSNPN and SVGIG (reference sequence). The CDR3 is 13 residues long. V was trimmed by 2 bases and J by 1 base, leaving 8 bases between them.

For the CDR3, the DNA is TGTGCCAGCTCACGGCGGGAGGTCGGCACCGGGGAGCTGTTTTTT. Translating it yields CASSRREVGTGELFF. The V gene is TRBV18, the J gene TRBJ2-2; 8 nucleotides line up with TRBD2. Germline loops: CDR1 KGHSH, CDR2 LQKENI. The CDR3 has 15 residues. With 4 bases clipped from V and 4 bases from J, the junction kept 5 bases outside the gene matches.

The chain joins TRBV6-1 to TRBJ2-1; TRBD2 agrees at 12 bases. There are 14 residues in the CDR3. Unmatched junction bases numbered 5, after V lost 7 bases and J lost 7 bases. From germline, CDR1 is MNHNS and CDR2 SASEGT. CDR3 sequence (DNA): TGTGCCAGCATTCTAGCGGGAGGGGTTAATGAGCAGTTCTTC. It codes for CASILAGGVNEQFF.

The J gene is TRBJ2-4, the V gene TRBV19; 9 nucleotides align to TRBD1. V lost 4 bases and J lost 6; bases outside the gene matches: 7. The CDR3 totals 15 residues. From germline, CDR1 is LNHDA and CDR2 SQIVND (reference sequence). CDR3: CASSTRDRATNIQYF. The CDR3 coding sequence is TGTGCCAGTAGTACCCGGGACAGGGCGACAAACATTCAGTACTTC.

The chain has TRBV29-1 and TRBJ2-1; the match to TRBD2 covers 8 bases. V dropped 3 bases and J dropped 7; count of bases not matched to a gene: 29. The CDR3 extends over 21 amino acids. Looked up from germline, CDR1 is SQVTM and CDR2 is ANQGSEA. The CDR3 coding sequence is TGCAGCGTTGAGGGGTTCAGGTCTCAGCGGGAGTCCGGTCCGATTGTTAATGAGCAGTTCTTC. Amino acid sequence: CSVEGFRSQRESGPIVNEQFF.